This TCR beta chain was captured by sequencing in a study of blood T cell repertoires in COVID-19. Study overall: There were acute and convalescent COVID-19 samples, and they came from the United States, Italy and Spain. Sources were T cells, B-cell-depleted T cells, or PBMCs; the material itself was cDNA or gDNA.

Per the authors' pipeline: Estimated nucleated cell counts came from reference gene primer amplification. Measured with immunoSEQ multiplex PCR; TCRdb has only the in-frame clones, and not every one. V and J calls and clone size are given by that table; D and trimming were obtained from the DNA. The sample contains around 200,000 clones, about 76% of which appear only once. V was clipped by 3 bases and J by 3 bases; unmatched bases: 8. The V gene's germline CDR1 is ENHRY and CDR2 SYGVKD. CDR3 length equals 17 residues. Those enrolled in Seattle joined during active infection and were followed longitudinally afterward.

This clonotype was obtained from a woman between 40 and 55 years old with COVID-19, enrolled during active disease. Sequencing was performed on peripheral blood. This rearrangement joins TRBV10-3 to TRBJ2-1; 10 nucleotides match TRBD2. The CDR3 here is CAISDPLSGRGYNEQFF. DNA for the CDR3: TGTGCCATCAGTGACCCCCTAAGCGGGAGGGGCTACAATGAGCAGTTCTTC.